This T cell receptor beta chain is drawn from a study of identical twins. The sample holds many counts of this clonotype. Its antigen is unknown. TCRdb called the 5' RACE reads again in MiXCR, with one record for every CDR3 protein. The data hold about 720,000 distinct CDR3 sequences, with approximately 9% observed a single time. In germline, CDR1 is MNHEY, CDR2 SVGAGI. The CDR3 has 14 amino acids. With 4 bases clipped from V and 3 bases from J, the junction kept 6 bases outside the gene matches. Study-level results: The same donors were not followed; conclusions instead depended on cross-sectional statistical analysis.

This sample was shared with a second study, whose subject was yellow fever vaccine responses in identical twins.

The chain uses TRBV6-5 and TRBJ2-7, with 7 positions matching TRBD2. This TCR came from a woman aged 18-29 years in good health. The source material was PBMCs. This CDR3 is CASSLTSVNYEQYF. CDR3 DNA sequence: TGTGCCAGCAGTTTAACTAGCGTAAACTACGAGCAGTACTTC.